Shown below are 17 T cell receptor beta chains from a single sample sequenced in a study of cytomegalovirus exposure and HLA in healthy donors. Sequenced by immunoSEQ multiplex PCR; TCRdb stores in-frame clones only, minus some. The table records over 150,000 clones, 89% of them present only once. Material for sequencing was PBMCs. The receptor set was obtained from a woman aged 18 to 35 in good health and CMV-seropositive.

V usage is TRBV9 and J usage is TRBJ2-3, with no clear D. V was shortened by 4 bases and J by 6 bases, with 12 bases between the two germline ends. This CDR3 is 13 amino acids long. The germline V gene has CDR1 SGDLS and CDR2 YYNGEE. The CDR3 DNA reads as TGTGCCAGCAGCTCTTTGGGCTCCGATACGCAGTATTTT. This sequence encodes CASSSLGSDTQYF.

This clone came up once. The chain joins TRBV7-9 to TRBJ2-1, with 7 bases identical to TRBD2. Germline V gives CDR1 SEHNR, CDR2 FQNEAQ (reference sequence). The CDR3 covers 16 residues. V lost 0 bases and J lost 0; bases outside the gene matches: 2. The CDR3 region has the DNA TGTGCCAGCAGCTTAGCACTAGCGACCTCCTACAATGAGCAGTTCTTC. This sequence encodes CASSLALATSYNEQFF.

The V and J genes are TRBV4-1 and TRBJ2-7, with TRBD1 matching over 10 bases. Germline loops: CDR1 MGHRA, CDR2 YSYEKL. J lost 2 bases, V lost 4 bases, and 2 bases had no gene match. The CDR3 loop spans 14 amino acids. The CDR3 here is CASSPGTGAYEQYF. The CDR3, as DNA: TGCGCCAGCAGCCCCGGGACAGGGGCCTACGAGCAGTACTTC.

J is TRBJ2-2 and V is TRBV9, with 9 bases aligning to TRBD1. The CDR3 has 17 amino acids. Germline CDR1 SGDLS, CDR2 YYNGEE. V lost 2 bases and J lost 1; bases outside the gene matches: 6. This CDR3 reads CASSVRTGEVNTGELFF. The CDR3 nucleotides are TGTGCCAGCAGCGTTAGGACAGGGGAGGTGAACACCGGGGAGCTGTTTTTT.

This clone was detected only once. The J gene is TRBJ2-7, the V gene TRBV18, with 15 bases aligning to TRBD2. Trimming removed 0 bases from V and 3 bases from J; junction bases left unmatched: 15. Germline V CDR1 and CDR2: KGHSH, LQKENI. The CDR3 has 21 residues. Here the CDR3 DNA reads TGTGCCAGCTCACCACCGCAGGGACTAGCGGGAGGTCGCGGTGGGAACTACGAGCAGTACTTC. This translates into CASSPPQGLAGGRGGNYEQYF.

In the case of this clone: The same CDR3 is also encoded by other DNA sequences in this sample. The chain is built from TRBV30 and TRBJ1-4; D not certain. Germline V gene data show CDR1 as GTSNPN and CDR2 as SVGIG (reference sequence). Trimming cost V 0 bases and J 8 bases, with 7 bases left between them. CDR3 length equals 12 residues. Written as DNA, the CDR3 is TGTGCCTGGAGTGTACTAAGGGAAAAACTGTTTTTT. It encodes CAWSVLREKLFF.

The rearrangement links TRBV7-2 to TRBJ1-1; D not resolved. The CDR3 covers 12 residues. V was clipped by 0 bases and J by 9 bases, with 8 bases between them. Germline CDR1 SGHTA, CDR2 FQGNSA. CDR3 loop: CASSLAFTKAFF. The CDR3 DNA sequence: TGTGCCAGCAGCTTAGCGTTTACAAAAGCTTTCTTT.

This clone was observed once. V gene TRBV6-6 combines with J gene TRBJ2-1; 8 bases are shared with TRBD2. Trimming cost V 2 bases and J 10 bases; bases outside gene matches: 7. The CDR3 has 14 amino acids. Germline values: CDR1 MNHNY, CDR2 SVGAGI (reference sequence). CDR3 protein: CASSYITSGQEQFF. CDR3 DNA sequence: TGTGCCAGCAGTTACATCACTAGCGGACAAGAGCAGTTCTTC.

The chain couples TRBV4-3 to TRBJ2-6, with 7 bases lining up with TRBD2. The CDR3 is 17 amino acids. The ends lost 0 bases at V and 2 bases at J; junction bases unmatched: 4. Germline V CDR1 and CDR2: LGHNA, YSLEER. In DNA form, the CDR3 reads TGCGCCAGCAGCCAAGACGGGGGGTCGGCTGGGGCCAACGTCCTGACTTTC. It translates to CASSQDGGSAGANVLTF.

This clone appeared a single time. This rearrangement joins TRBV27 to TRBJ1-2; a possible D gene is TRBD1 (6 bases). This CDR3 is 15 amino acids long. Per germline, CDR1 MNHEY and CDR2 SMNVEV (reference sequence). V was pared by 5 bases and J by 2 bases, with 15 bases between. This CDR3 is CASSKGQRGNYGYTF. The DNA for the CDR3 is TGTGCCAGCAGTAAAGGACAGCGGGGGAACTATGGCTACACCTTC.

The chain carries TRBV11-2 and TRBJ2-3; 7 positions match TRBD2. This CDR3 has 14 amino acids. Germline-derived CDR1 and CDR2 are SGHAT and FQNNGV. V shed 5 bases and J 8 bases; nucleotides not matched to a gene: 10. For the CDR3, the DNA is TGTGCCAGCAGCGTCGGACTAGAGATGGCTACGCAGTATTTT. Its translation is CASSVGLEMATQYF.

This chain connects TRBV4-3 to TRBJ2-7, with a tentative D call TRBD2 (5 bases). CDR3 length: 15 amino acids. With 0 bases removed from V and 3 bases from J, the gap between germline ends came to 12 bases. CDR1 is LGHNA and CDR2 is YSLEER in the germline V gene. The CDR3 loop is CASSQERASFYEQYF. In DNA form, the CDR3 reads TGCGCCAGCAGCCAAGAGAGGGCTAGTTTCTACGAGCAGTACTTC.

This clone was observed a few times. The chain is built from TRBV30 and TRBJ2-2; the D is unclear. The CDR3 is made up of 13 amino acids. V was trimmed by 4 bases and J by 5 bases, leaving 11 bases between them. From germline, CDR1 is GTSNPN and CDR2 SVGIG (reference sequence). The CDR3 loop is CAWNRPETGELFF. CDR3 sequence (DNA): TGTGCCTGGAACAGACCAGAAACCGGGGAGCTGTTTTTT.

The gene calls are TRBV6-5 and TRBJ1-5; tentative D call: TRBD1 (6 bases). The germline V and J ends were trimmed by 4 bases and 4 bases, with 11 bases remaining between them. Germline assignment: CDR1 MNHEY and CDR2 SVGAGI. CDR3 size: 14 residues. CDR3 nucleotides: TGTGCCAGCAGTTCTTCCAGGGGAAATCAGCCCCAGCATTTT. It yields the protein CASSSSRGNQPQHF.

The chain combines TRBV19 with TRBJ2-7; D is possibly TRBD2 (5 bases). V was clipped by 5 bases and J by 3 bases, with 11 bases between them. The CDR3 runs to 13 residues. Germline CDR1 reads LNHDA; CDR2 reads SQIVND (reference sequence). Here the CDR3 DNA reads TGTGCCAGTAGTCTTCCCCGGGGCTACGAGCAGTACTTC. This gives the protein CASSLPRGYEQYF.

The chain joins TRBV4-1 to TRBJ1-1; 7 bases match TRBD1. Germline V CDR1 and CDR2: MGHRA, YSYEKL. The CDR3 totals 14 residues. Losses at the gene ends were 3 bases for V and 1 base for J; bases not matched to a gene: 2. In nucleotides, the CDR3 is TGCGCCAGCAGCCAGAGGACAGGGAACACTGAAGCTTTCTTT. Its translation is CASSQRTGNTEAFF.

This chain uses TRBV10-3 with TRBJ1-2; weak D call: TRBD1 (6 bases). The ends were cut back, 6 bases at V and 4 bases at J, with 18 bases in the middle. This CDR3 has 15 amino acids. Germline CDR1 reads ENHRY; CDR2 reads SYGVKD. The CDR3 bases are TGTGCCATCAGCGCCGGGACAACCTCTTCCTATGGCTACACCTTC. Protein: CAISAGTTSSYGYTF.